Listed here are 12 T cell receptor beta chains from one sample, sequenced in a study of shared clonotypes between healthy human individuals. It was CD45RO-negative cells, positively selected for CCR7, that made up naive CD8 cells, with terminally differentiated effector memory CD45RA+ cells excluded. Sequencing used immunoSEQ multiplex PCR; TCRdb keeps in-frame clones, though not all of them. Of around 2.1 million clones in the sample, approximately 94% were seen once. The sample consisted of naive CD8+ T cells from PBMCs. Receptors were obtained from a man younger than 35 in good health. Some clones in this sample may be carry-over from other donors' samples.

The V and J genes are TRBV21-1 and TRBJ2-7. TRBV21-1 is designated a pseudogene. The CDR3 sequence is 17 residues long. The DNA of the CDR3 is TGTGCCAGCAGCAAAAAAAAACCGGGACGGCGAACCTACGAGCAGTACTTC. Protein: CASSKKKPGRRTYEQYF.

This chain connects TRBV5-6 to TRBJ2-3; D gene ambiguous. Germline-derived CDR1 and CDR2 are SGHDT and YYEEEE. The CDR3 length is 12 residues. Between the trimmed V and J ends, which lost 5 bases and 7 bases, there was a span of 11 bases. The DNA of the CDR3 is TGTGCCAGCAGGGGCCGTATGAATACGCAGTATTTT. It translates to CASRGRMNTQYF.

Here the CDR3 reads CASSPLLGAQETQYF. The CDR3 DNA sequence: TGCGCCAGCAGCCCTCTTTTAGGAGCCCAAGAGACCCAGTACTTC. The V and J genes are TRBV4-1 and TRBJ2-5; no firm D call. This CDR3 is built from 15 residues. Germline assignment: CDR1 MGHRA and CDR2 YSYEKL. Trimming took off 4 bases at V and 1 base at J, with 13 bases between the two ends.

The V gene is TRBV19, the J gene TRBJ2-2; D possibly uses TRBD1 or TRBD2 (5 bases each). Germline V gene sequence: CDR1 LNHDA, CDR2 SQIVND (reference sequence). The ends were cut back, 4 bases at V and 6 bases at J, with 9 bases in the middle. The CDR3 consists of 13 residues. CDR3 sequence: CASSTRDAGELFF. CDR3 coding DNA: TGTGCCAGTAGTACCAGGGACGCCGGGGAGCTGTTTTTT.

The chain combines TRBV2 with TRBJ2-1, with 12 bases lining up with TRBD2. Unmatched junction bases numbered 7, after V lost 6 bases and J lost 1 base. Germline CDR1 and CDR2: SNHLY and FYNNEI. CDR3 length: 17 amino acids. CDR3 nucleotide sequence: TGTGCCAGCAGCGACCCTAGCGGGAGGGCGTCCTACAATGAGCAGTTCTTC. The encoded protein is CASSDPSGRASYNEQFF.

This rearrangement joins TRBV5-8 to TRBJ2-1; D is unclear. V lost 0 bases, J lost 7 bases, and 20 bases lay in between. The CDR3 is 17 amino acids. Germline V lookup: CDR1 SGHTS, CDR2 YDEGEE. CDR3 DNA: TGTGCCAGCAGCTTGGAGGCGAGGCGTAAAGTGGTGAATGAGCAGTTCTTC. This codes for CASSLEARRKVVNEQFF.

The chain couples TRBV28 to TRBJ1-1; TRBD1 agrees at 7 bases. The junction had 17 bases not matched to a gene; V was cut back by 6 bases and J by 4 bases. Germline V gives CDR1 MDHEN, CDR2 SYDVKM. There are 17 residues in the CDR3. In DNA, the CDR3 is TGTGCCAGCAGCCTTTTCCCTACAGGGGCGCAGGGCACTGAAGCTTTCTTT. Translating it yields CASSLFPTGAQGTEAFF.

V and J are TRBV2 and TRBJ1-3, with D uncertain. Germline V gene lookup returns CDR1 SNHLY and CDR2 FYNNEI. This CDR3 comprises 16 residues. With 3 bases removed from V and 1 base from J, the gap between germline ends came to 13 bases. DNA of the CDR3: TGTGCCAGCAGTGAGCGGGGAGGTTATTCTGGAAACACCATATATTTT. Translating gives CASSERGGYSGNTIYF.

In this sample, this clone turned up a few times. The V call is TRBV27, the J call TRBJ1-1, with D hard to call. Germline V gene sequence: CDR1 MNHEY, CDR2 SMNVEV (reference sequence). The CDR3 has 14 residues. V shed 8 bases and J shed 3 bases, with 16 bases lying between them. CDR3 loop: CASAYGWRYTEAFF. CDR3 DNA: TGTGCCAGCGCCTACGGTTGGCGGTACACTGAAGCTTTCTTT.

The rearrangement links TRBV10-2 to TRBJ1-5; D may be TRBD1 (6 bases). Trimming removed 2 bases from V and 4 bases from J, with 15 bases in between. The germline gives CDR1 WSHSY, CDR2 SAAADI. CDR3 length: 16 residues. In DNA, the CDR3 is TGCGCCAGCAGTGAGAATCCCAGGGGCGAAAATCAGCCCCAGCATTTT. It translates to CASSENPRGENQPQHF.

The V and J genes are TRBV5-1 and TRBJ2-6; D is uncertain. CDR1 and CDR2 from the germline V gene are SGHRS and YFSETQ. The CDR3 spans 16 residues. The ends were cut back, 2 bases at V and 4 bases at J, with 13 bases in the middle. DNA of the CDR3: TGCGCCAGCAGCTTTGGACCCACGCTCGGGGCCAACGTCCTGACTTTC. It yields the protein CASSFGPTLGANVLTF.

Of note for this clone: Other DNA variants within this sample encode the same CDR3. The CDR3 spells CASSRGPTGYTF. CDR3 nucleotides: TGTGCCAGTAGCCGGGGACCGACTGGCTACACCTTC. The rearrangement links TRBV19 to TRBJ1-2; TRBD1 is a possible D gene (5 bases). This CDR3 region has 12 residues. Trimming left V 6 bases short and J 7 bases short, with 12 bases between. From germline, CDR1 is LNHDA and CDR2 SQIVND (reference sequence).